The 5 T cell receptor beta chains listed next were all sequenced from one sample in a study of cytomegalovirus exposure and HLA in healthy donors (dated by TCRdb to 2016 to 2017). Library method: the immunoSEQ multiplex PCR assay. For the multiplex PCR, a mixture combining 60 forward primers for TCR Vbeta segments and 13 reverse primers for TCR Jbeta segments was used. TCRdb holds this immuneACCESS table with in-frame rearrangements only. Some clones are missing; in checked studies, unresolved V genes explain under half, and the rest has no known cause. This sample has about 180,000 clones in its table, and about 80% of those were observed once. The ten largest make up more than 0.4% of the sample. Sequenced: PBMCs. These receptors came from a woman in her fifties or sixties in good health and CMV-seronegative.

The chain is built from TRBV30 and TRBJ2-5, with D possibly being TRBD2 (7 bases). The CDR3 totals 17 residues. The ends were cut back, 5 bases at V and 2 bases at J, with 24 bases in the middle. Per the germline V gene, CDR1 is GTSNPN and CDR2 is SVGIG (reference sequence). In DNA, the CDR3 is TGTGCCTGGGTCCCCGGGGGGCTAATCAACCTTCAAGAGACCCAGTACTTC. The encoded protein is CAWVPGGLINLQETQYF.

This rearrangement joins TRBV6-5 to TRBJ2-5; 8 nucleotides agree with TRBD2. The end of the DNA is better explained by TRBJ2-7, so the J call may be wrong. The CDR3 length is 13 residues. Germline V lookup: CDR1 MNHEY, CDR2 SVGAGI. Here the CDR3 reads CASRPGGPFEQYF. Written as DNA, the CDR3 is TGTGCCAGCCGTCCGGGAGGGCCGTTCGAGCAGTACTTC.

The rearrangement links TRBV11-3 to TRBJ2-1, with 10 positions matching TRBD1. The V and J ends lost 5 bases and 7 bases, in that order; junction bases with no gene match: 20. The CDR3 is made up of 19 amino acids. The germline gives CDR1 SGHNT, CDR2 YENEEA. CDR3 sequence (DNA): TGTGCCAGCAGCACCCCACCCGGGGGCGACAGGGGGCTACAGAATGAGCAGTTCTTC. Its protein product is CASSTPPGGDRGLQNEQFF.

This chain uses TRBV6-5 with TRBJ2-7; the D is unclear. V was cut by 0 bases and J by 5 bases, with 8 bases left in between. The CDR3 contains 13 residues. Per the germline V gene, CDR1 is MNHEY and CDR2 is SVGAGI. This chain's CDR3 is CASSYSVVDEQYF. The CDR3 region has the DNA TGTGCCAGCAGTTACTCGGTAGTCGACGAGCAGTACTTC.

The rearrangement links TRBV28 to TRBJ2-6; perhaps TRBD2 as D (6 bases). Germline V gene sequence: CDR1 MDHEN, CDR2 SYDVKM. V lost 5 bases, J lost 2 bases, and 10 bases lay in between. This CDR3 contains 15 residues. CDR3 protein: CASSPPGAGANVLTF. The CDR3 nucleotides are TGTGCCAGCAGTCCGCCGGGGGCTGGGGCCAACGTCCTGACTTTC.